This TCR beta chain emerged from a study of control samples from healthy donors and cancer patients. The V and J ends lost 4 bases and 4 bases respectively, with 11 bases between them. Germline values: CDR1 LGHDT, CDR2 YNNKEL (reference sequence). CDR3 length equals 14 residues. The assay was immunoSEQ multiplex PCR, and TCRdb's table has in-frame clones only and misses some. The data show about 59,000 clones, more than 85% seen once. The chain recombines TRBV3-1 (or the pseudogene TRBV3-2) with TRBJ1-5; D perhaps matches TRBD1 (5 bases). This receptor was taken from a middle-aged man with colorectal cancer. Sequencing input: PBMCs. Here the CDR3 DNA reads TGTGCCAGCAGCCCAGAGACAGAGAATCAGCCCCAGCATTTT. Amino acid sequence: CASSPETENQPQHF.